The clone carrying this TCR beta chain was detected only a few times. Its antigen is still unknown. The germline gives CDR1 LNHNV, CDR2 YYDKDF (reference sequence). This CDR3 spans 14 amino acids. The data were taken from a study of blood T cells in healthy people across ages. Points from the study as a whole: Roughly linear age-related decline in beta diversity appeared, significant by age 40.

A second about 7 to 12 cycle PCR used barcoded and J-beta primers. Carrying 12 random nucleotides, a template-switch adaptor labeled each individual cDNA molecule. TCRdb processed the 5' RACE reads anew with MiXCR; each CDR3 protein has one entry. The table includes just over 800,000 distinct CDR3 sequences, about 62% detected once. The chain couples TRBV15 to TRBJ2-5, with 9 bases aligning to TRBD1. The DNA end is a closer match to TRBJ2-7, so the J assignment may be wrong. The sequencing input was blood. This TCR derives from a man aged 30-40 years in good health. CDR3 loop: CATSARQGAYEQYF. CDR3 sequence (DNA): TGTGCCACCAGCGCTCGACAGGGGGCCTACGAGCAGTACTTC.